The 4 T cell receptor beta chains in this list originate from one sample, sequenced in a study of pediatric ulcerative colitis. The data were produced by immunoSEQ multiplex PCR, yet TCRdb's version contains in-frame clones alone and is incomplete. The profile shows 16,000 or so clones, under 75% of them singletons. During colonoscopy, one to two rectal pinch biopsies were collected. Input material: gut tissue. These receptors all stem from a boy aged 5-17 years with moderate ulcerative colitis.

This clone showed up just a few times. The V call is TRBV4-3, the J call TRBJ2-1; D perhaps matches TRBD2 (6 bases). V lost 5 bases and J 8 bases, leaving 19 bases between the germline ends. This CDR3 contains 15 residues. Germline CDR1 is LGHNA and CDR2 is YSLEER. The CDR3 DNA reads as TGCGCCAGCAGCTCAGGCCCGTTGGGAGGCGATGAGCAGTTCTTC. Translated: CASSSGPLGGDEQFF.

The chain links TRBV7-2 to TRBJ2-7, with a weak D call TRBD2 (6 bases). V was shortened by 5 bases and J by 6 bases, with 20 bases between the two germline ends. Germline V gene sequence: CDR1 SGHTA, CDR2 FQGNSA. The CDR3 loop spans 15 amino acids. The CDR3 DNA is TGTGCCAGCAGCCCCGACGCACTAGCAGCGTCCGAGCAGTACTTC. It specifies CASSPDALAASEQYF.

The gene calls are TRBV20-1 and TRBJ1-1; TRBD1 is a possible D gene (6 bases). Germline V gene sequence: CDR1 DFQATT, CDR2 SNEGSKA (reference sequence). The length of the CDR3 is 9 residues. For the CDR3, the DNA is TGCAGAGCAGGGGCTGGGGCTTTCTTT. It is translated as CRAGAGAFF.

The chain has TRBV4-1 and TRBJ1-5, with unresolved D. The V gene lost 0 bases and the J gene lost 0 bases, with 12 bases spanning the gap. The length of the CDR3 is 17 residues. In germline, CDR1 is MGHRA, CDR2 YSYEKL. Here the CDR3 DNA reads TGCGCCAGCAGCCAAGAAAGGACCCTTTATAGCAATCAGCCCCAGCATTTT. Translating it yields CASSQERTLYSNQPQHF.